These T cell receptor beta chains were read from a single sample in a study of control samples from healthy donors and cancer patients. Assay: immunoSEQ multiplex PCR; the TCRdb copy retains only in-frame clones and omits some. The data contain tens of thousands of clones, approximately 84% of them singletons. Sequencing was performed on blood. These receptors all come from a man aged 50 to 59 in good health. Each CDR3 is given with its conserved first and last residue. The D gene is left open where the match is weak. Only some rows state a clone size, as once, few, many or a class for expanded clones.

v_gene,abundance,j_gene,d_gene,CDR3aa,CDR3nt
TRBV7-9,once,TRBJ1-5,TRBD1,CASSLGTGGSNQPQHF,TGTGCCAGCAGCTTGGGGACAGGGGGGAGCAATCAGCCCCAGCATTTT
TRBV24-1,few,TRBJ2-7,TRBD2,CATSDARAGEGSYYEQYF,TGTGCCACCAGTGATGCCCGGGCGGGAGAGGGGAGTTACTACGAGCAGTACTTC
TRBV5-1,few,TRBJ2-1,TRBD2,CASSLEGLAGGYEQFF,TGCGCCAGCAGCTTGGAGGGACTAGCGGGGGGATATGAGCAGTTCTTC
TRBV18,NA,TRBJ2-7,TRBD1,CASSPLGTGGSYEQYF,TGTGCCAGCTCACCACTTGGGACAGGGGGCTCCTACGAGCAGTACTTC
TRBV18,NA,TRBJ1-2,NA,CASSPTTGLVYGYTF,TGTGCCAGCTCACCCACGACAGGCCTCGTCTATGGCTACACCTTC
TRBV30,NA,TRBJ1-6,NA,CAWSSGLVYSPLHF,TGTGCCTGGAGTTCCGGCCTGGTTTACTCACCCCTCCACTTT
TRBV5-6,NA,TRBJ2-3,NA,CASSPGGVGDTQYF,TGTGCCAGCAGCCCAGGGGGGGTGGGCGATACGCAGTATTTT
TRBV28,medium-sized,TRBJ2-1,TRBD2,CASSLLPSGPNAYNEQFF,TGTGCCAGCAGTTTACTCCCTAGCGGTCCGAACGCCTACAATGAGCAGTTCTTC
TRBV11-3,NA,TRBJ2-1,TRBD2,CASSRWTSGLYNEQFF,TGTGCCAGCAGCCGCTGGACTAGCGGGCTTTACAATGAGCAGTTCTTC
TRBV4-3,NA,TRBJ1-1,NA,CASSRGGGTEAFF,TGCGCCAGCAGCCGCGGGGGGGGCACTGAAGCTTTCTTT
TRBV5-6,NA,TRBJ2-1,NA,CASSSYTTYNEQFF,TGTGCCAGCAGCTCCTACACTACCTACAATGAGCAGTTCTTC
TRBV5-6,NA,TRBJ1-1,NA,CASSLGATTEAFF,TGTGCCAGCAGCTTGGGGGCAACTACTGAAGCTTTCTTT
TRBV5-8,NA,TRBJ2-1,NA,CASSFIWGSDNEQFF,TGTGCCAGCAGCTTTATCTGGGGTTCGGACAATGAGCAGTTCTTC
TRBV7-2,NA,TRBJ2-7,NA,CASSLGRGEQYF,TGTGCCAGCAGTCTAGGGCGAGGGGAGCAGTACTTC
TRBV30,NA,TRBJ2-2,TRBD1,CAWNNGQGNTGELFF,TGTGCCTGGAACAACGGACAGGGGAACACCGGGGAGCTGTTTTTT
TRBV5-1,NA,TRBJ2-7,TRBD1,CASSLTTGPHEQYF,TGCGCCAGCAGCTTAACGACAGGGCCCCACGAGCAGTACTTC
TRBV30,NA,TRBJ1-1,NA,CAWSLDTEAFF,TGTGCCTGGAGTTTGGACACTGAAGCTTTCTTT
TRBV2,NA,TRBJ2-5,NA,CASSVDGSRDETQYF,TGTGCCAGCAGTGTGGACGGGAGTAGGGACGAGACCCAGTACTTC
TRBV23-1,few,TRBJ1-1,TRBD1,CASRQTSGQSEAFF,TGCGCCAGCAGACAAACCTCGGGACAGAGTGAAGCTTTCTTT
TRBV7-9,NA,TRBJ2-7,NA,CASSLLETYEQYF,TGTGCCAGCAGCTTACTAGAAACCTACGAGCAGTACTTC
TRBV5-1,NA,TRBJ2-5,NA,CASSLGSQGVGETQYF,TGCGCCAGCAGCTTGGGCTCGCAGGGAGTAGGTGAGACCCAGTACTTC
TRBV5-1,NA,TRBJ1-1,NA,CASSLHEANTEAFF,TGCGCCAGCAGCTTGCACGAGGCGAACACTGAAGCTTTCTTT